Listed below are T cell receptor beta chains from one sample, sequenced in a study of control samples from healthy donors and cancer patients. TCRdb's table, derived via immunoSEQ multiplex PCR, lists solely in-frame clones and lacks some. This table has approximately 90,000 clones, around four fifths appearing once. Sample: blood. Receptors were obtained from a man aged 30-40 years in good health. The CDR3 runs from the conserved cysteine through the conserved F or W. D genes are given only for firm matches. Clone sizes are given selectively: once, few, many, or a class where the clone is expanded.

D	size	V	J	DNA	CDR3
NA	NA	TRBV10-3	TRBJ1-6	TGTGCCATCAAGCAGGATAATTCACCCCTCCACTTT	CAIKQDNSPLHF
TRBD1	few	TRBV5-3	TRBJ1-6	TGTGCCAGAAGCGCTGGACAGGGGGCTTCACCCCTCCACTTT	CARSAGQGASPLHF
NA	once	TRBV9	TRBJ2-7	TGTGCCAGCAGCGTTAGTGGGGGCTCCTACGAGCAGTACTTC	CASSVSGGSYEQYF
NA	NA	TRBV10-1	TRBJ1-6	TGCGCCAGCAGTGAGGGACAGAATAATTCACCCCTCCACTTT	CASSEGQNNSPLHF
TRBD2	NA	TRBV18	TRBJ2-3	TGTGCCAGCTCACCGAACAGCGGGGGGCTCACAGATACGCAGTATTTT	CASSPNSGGLTDTQYF
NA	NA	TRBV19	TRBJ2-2	TGTGCCAGTAAGAGGCAGGGGGGAACCGGGGAGCTGTTTTTT	CASKRQGGTGELFF
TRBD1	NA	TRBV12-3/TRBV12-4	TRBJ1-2	TGTGCCAGCAGACCGGACAGGGGGCGGGGCTACACCTTC	CASRPDRGRGYTF
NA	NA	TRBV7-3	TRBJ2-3	TGTGCCAGCAGCCTCGTGGCGAGCTGGGATACGCAGTATTTT	CASSLVASWDTQYF
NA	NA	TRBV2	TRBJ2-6	TGTGCCAGCAGTGAGCGGAACTCTGGGGCCAACGTCCTGACTTTC	CASSERNSGANVLTF
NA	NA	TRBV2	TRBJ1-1	TGTGCCCGAGTGCTAGGGTCGAACACTGAAGCTTTCTTT	CARVLGSNTEAFF
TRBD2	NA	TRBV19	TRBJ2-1	TGTGCCAGTAGTATGCGGGGGGGAGACGATGAGCAGTTCTTC	CASSMRGGDDEQFF
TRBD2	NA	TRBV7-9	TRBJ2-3	TGTGCCAGCAGCCTAGGGGAGGGGACGCAGTATTTT	CASSLGEGTQYF
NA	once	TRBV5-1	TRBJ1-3	TGCGCCAGCAGCCCCGGTCGTGGGGGGGAAGGAAACACCATATATTTT	CASSPGRGGEGNTIYF
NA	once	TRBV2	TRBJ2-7	TGTGCCAGCAAGGTGGGAGGGGGGGGCTACGAGCAGTACTTC	CASKVGGGGYEQYF
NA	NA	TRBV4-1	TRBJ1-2	TGCGCCAGCAGCCAAAACGGATACTACACCTTC	CASSQNGYYTF
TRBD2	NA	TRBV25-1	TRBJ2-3	TGTGCCAGCAGTGAATGGGGGGGAGGGGCAGATACGCAGTATTTT	CASSEWGGGADTQYF
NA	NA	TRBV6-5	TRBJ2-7	TGTGCCAGCAGTTACCCTGGGACAAGCGAGCAGTACTTC	CASSYPGTSEQYF
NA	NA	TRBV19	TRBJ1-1	TGTGCCAGTCGGTTGCGAACCACTGAAGCTTTCTTT	CASRLRTTEAFF
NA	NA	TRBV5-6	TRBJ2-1	TGTGCCAGCAGCTTGGTCGGGGATACCTACAATGAGCAGTTCTTC	CASSLVGDTYNEQFF
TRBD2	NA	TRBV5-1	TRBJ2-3	TGCGCCAGCAGCTTGGACCTTCAAGCGGGGGGGCTCGCAGATACGCAGTATTTT	CASSLDLQAGGLADTQYF
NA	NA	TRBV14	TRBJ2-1	TGTGCCAGCAGCCAATATGGGCAGGGCAGGGATGAGCAGTTCTTC	CASSQYGQGRDEQFF
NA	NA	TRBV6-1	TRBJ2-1	TGTGCCAGCAGTGAATATGAGGGGGTGAGTGAGCAGTTCTTC	CASSEYEGVSEQFF
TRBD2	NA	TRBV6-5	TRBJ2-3	TGTGCCAGCAGTTCCGGGGGGTTTAGCACAGATACGCAGTATTTT	CASSSGGFSTDTQYF
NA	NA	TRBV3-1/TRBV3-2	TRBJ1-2	TGTGCCAGCAGCCAAGAGGCGAGTGGCTACACCTTC	CASSQEASGYTF
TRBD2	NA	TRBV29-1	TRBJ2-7	TGCAGCGTGAGCTCGACTAGCGGGGGATTCTACGAGCAGTACTTC	CSVSSTSGGFYEQYF
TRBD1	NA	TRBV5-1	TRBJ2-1	TGCGCCAGCAGCTTGGGGACAGGGAGGCTGGACAATGAGCAGTTCTTC	CASSLGTGRLDNEQFF
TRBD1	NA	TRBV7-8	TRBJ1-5	TGTGCCAGCAGCTTAAACAGGGGGCTTAATCAGCCCCAGCATTTT	CASSLNRGLNQPQHF
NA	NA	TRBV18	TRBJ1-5	TGTGCCAGCTCACCAGAAATGTCCGAACCCCAGCATTTT	CASSPEMSEPQHF
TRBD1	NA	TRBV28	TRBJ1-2	TGTGCCAGCAGGGCCGGGGGGGACAGGGAATTTGATGGCTACACCTTC	CASRAGGDREFDGYTF
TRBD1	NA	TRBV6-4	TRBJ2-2	TGTGCCAGCCGCCCTGACAGGGCGAACACCGGGGAGCTGTTTTTT	CASRPDRANTGELFF
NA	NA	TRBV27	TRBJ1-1	TGTGCCAGCAAACTACAGGTGAACACTGAAGCTTTCTTT	CASKLQVNTEAFF
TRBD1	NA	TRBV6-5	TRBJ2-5	TGTGCCAGCAGTTACGGGACAGGCTATGGGGAGACCCAGTACTTC	CASSYGTGYGETQYF
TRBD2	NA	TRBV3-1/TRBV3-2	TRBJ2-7	TGTGCCAGCAGCCAAGATCGTGGCGGGGGAATCTACGAGCAGTACTTC	CASSQDRGGGIYEQYF
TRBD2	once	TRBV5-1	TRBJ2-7	TGCGCCAGCAGCCCGCCTCTAGCGGGGGGCCACCACGAGCAGTACTTC	CASSPPLAGGHHEQYF
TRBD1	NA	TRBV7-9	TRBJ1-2	TGTGCCAGCAGCCCCCAGGGGGGGGACTATGGCTACACCTTC	CASSPQGGDYGYTF